These 27 T cell receptor beta chains were sequenced from one sample in a study of early T cells in non-severe SARS-CoV-2 infection. From the 5' RACE reads, TCRdb called clonotypes with MiXCR, one entry per CDR3 protein. The sample records about 30,000 distinct CDR3 sequences, roughly 7.2% being singletons. Sequencing input: whole blood. The receptors were gathered from an adult who was a healthcare worker with PCR-confirmed SARS-CoV-2 infection or an uninfected control (not recorded which).

The chain combines TRBV7-6 with TRBJ2-2; TRBD2 aligns across 10 bases. Germline V gene sequence: CDR1 SGHVS, CDR2 FNYEAQ. The CDR3 has 19 amino acids. After removal of 2 bases from V and 5 bases from J, the junction contained 14 bases not matched to a gene. CDR3 sequence (DNA): TGTGCCAGCAGCTTATGGGTAGCGGGGGGCCACGAGGAAACCGGGGAGCTGTTTTTT. Encoded protein: CASSLWVAGGHEETGELFF.

The gene calls are TRBV24-1 and TRBJ2-1; a weak D match, TRBD1 (6 bases). V lost 9 bases, J lost 6 bases, and 11 bases lay in between. CDR1 and CDR2 from the germline V gene are KGHDR and SFDVKD. The CDR3 extends over 12 amino acids. The CDR3 bases are TGTGCCACCGGTACAGGGCTCAATGAGCAGTTCTTC. Translated: CATGTGLNEQFF.

This clonotype was seen at least ten times. The chain employs TRBV24-1 and TRBJ2-1, with TRBD2 matching 7 bases. Per germline, CDR1 KGHDR and CDR2 SFDVKD. The CDR3 runs to 15 residues. With 4 bases clipped from V and 5 bases from J, the junction kept 7 bases outside the gene matches. CDR3 residues: CATSDAGLYNNEQFF. The CDR3 DNA sequence: TGTGCCACCAGTGACGCGGGACTATATAACAATGAGCAGTTCTTC.

The table lists this clonotype with many counts. The chain couples TRBV10-3 to TRBJ2-5; D may correspond to TRBD1 or TRBD2 (6 bases each). The CDR3 is 14 residues long. V lost 7 bases to trimming and J lost 4 bases, with 16 bases between them. CDR1 is ENHRY and CDR2 is SYGVKD in the germline V gene. CDR3 region: CAIKRGPAGETQYF. In nucleotides, the CDR3 is TGTGCCATCAAACGGGGGCCCGCGGGAGAGACCCAGTACTTC.

This clonotype appeared many times. The chain has TRBV2 and TRBJ2-7; TRBD1 agrees at 10 bases. This CDR3 region has 17 residues. Germline-derived CDR1 and CDR2 are SNHLY and FYNNEI. Trimming took 7 bases from V and 4 from J; bases not matched to a gene: 16. CDR3 DNA sequence: TGTGCCAGCACACCGGGACAGGGGCTAGGGGGCTCGTACGAGCAGTACTTC. Its protein product is CASTPGQGLGGSYEQYF.

Ten or more counts support this clonotype. The rearrangement links TRBV20-1 to TRBJ2-3; no reliable D call. The CDR3 has 13 residues. With 5 bases removed from V and 2 bases from J, the gap between germline ends came to 11 bases. Per germline, CDR1 DFQATT and CDR2 SNEGSKA (reference sequence). The CDR3 region is CSARDSNTDTQYF. For the CDR3, the DNA is TGCAGTGCTCGCGACTCAAACACAGATACGCAGTATTTT.

Ten or more counts support this clonotype. This chain connects TRBV11-3 to TRBJ2-1; 12 bases are a match to TRBD2. V trimming: 5 bases; J trimming: 9 bases; junction bases outside the gene matches: 5. The CDR3 sequence is 14 residues long. Germline V gene data show CDR1 as SGHNT and CDR2 as YENEEA. In nucleotides, the CDR3 is TGTGCCAGCAGCCCCCGGACTAGCGGGACTGAGCAGTTCTTC. It specifies CASSPRTSGTEQFF.

This clonotype was observed at least ten times. The CDR3 DNA reads TGTGCCAGCAGCTCCCGGGGGGCCAGTGAGCAGTTCTTC. Translation gives CASSSRGASEQFF. The chain combines TRBV11-3 with TRBJ2-1; TRBD2 might be the D (7 bases). There are 13 residues in the CDR3. Deletions cut 4 bases from V and 9 bases from J, with 13 bases between. CDR1 is SGHNT, CDR2 YENEEA, per germline.

In this sample, this clonotype turned up many times. This rearrangement joins TRBV7-9 to TRBJ1-2, with D possibly TRBD1 on 6 matching bases. Germline CDR1 SEHNR, CDR2 FQNEAQ (reference sequence). With 2 bases removed from V and 4 bases from J, the gap between germline ends came to 14 bases. The CDR3 totals 15 residues. In nucleotides, the CDR3 is TGTGCCAGCAGCTTACTCCGGGGGCTGGGCTATGGCTACACCTTC. This translates into CASSLLRGLGYGYTF.

The gene calls are TRBV18 and TRBJ2-3, with TRBD2 matching over 13 bases. CDR3 length: 17 residues. The germline V gene has CDR1 KGHSH and CDR2 LQKENI. Trimming cost V 0 bases and J 1 base; bases outside gene matches: 1. The CDR3 region is CASSPPGTSGGTDTQYF. CDR3 DNA sequence: TGTGCCAGCTCACCACCGGGGACTAGCGGGGGCACAGATACGCAGTATTTT. The variable domain in full, completed from reference TRBV18 and TRBJ2-3, reads NAGVMQNPRHLVRRRGQEARLRCSPMKGHSHVYWYRQLPEEGLKFMVYLQKENIIDESGMPKERFSAEFPKEGPSILRIQQVVRGDSAAYFCASSPPGTSGGTDTQYFGPGTRLTVL.

This clonotype was counted ten times or more. V usage is TRBV7-2 and J usage is TRBJ2-3, with 9 bases aligning to TRBD2. J was trimmed by 7 bases and V by 1 base; bases with no gene match: 6. CDR3 length: 15 residues. Germline V gives CDR1 SGHTA, CDR2 FQGNSA. The CDR3 bases are TGTGCCAGCAGCTTAGGCCTAGCGGGGTGGAATACGCAGTATTTT. Its translation: CASSLGLAGWNTQYF.

The chain uses TRBV7-9 and TRBJ1-1; 7 bases agree with TRBD1. This CDR3 is 17 amino acids long. Germline V lookup: CDR1 SEHNR, CDR2 FQNEAQ (reference sequence). Losses at the gene ends were 2 bases for V and 7 bases for J; bases not matched to a gene: 16. CDR3 loop: CASSLYLGGQVTSEAFF. Written as DNA, the CDR3 is TGTGCCAGCAGCTTATACCTCGGCGGACAGGTGACAAGTGAAGCTTTCTTT.

A few counts support this clonotype. The chain combines TRBV7-9 with TRBJ2-2, with 12 bases that match TRBD1. This CDR3 has 18 residues. The V segment lost 3 bases and the J segment 7 bases; nucleotides outside the gene matches: 12. Germline lookup yields CDR1 SEHNR and CDR2 FQNEAQ (reference sequence). The CDR3 region is CASSLQPGQGARIGELFF. For the CDR3, the DNA is TGTGCCAGCAGCTTGCAACCGGGACAGGGGGCGCGAATCGGGGAGCTGTTTTTT.

This clonotype was seen at least ten times. The genes are TRBV7-3 and TRBJ2-3; 8 bases agree with TRBD1. CDR1 SGHTA and CDR2 FQGTGA come from the germline V gene. V lost 5 bases, J lost 4 bases, and 8 bases stayed unmatched. The CDR3 loop spans 15 amino acids. DNA for the CDR3: TGTGCCAGCAGCATAGGACAGGGTGTTTCAGATACGCAGTATTTT. Encoded protein: CASSIGQGVSDTQYF.

The V gene is TRBV15, the J gene TRBJ2-1; 7 nucleotides match TRBD2. CDR1 is LNHNV and CDR2 is YYDKDF in the germline V gene (reference sequence). V dropped 1 base and J dropped 5; count of bases not matched to a gene: 5. This CDR3 region has 15 residues. CDR3 DNA: TGTGCCACCAGCAGAGGCGGGAGTCGGGACAATGAGCAGTTCTTC. Residues: CATSRGGSRDNEQFF.

The CDR3 DNA sequence: TGTGCCAGCTCACCACGAGTGACCGCGAACACCGGGGAGCTGTTTTTT. Encoded protein: CASSPRVTANTGELFF. V and J are TRBV18 and TRBJ2-2; no reliable D call. Germline V gives CDR1 KGHSH, CDR2 LQKENI. The V end was cut by 1 base, the J end by 0 bases, with 9 bases between. This CDR3 is 16 amino acids long.

This clonotype has a count of ten or more. CDR3: CAWSGARNTEAFF. Written as DNA, the CDR3 is TGTGCCTGGAGTGGGGCCAGGAACACTGAAGCTTTCTTT. This sequence joins TRBV30 and TRBJ1-1; no reliable D call. The CDR3 is 13 residues long. CDR1 and CDR2 (germline): GTSNPN, SVGIG (reference sequence). Trimming left V 1 base short and J 1 base short, with 7 bases between.

This clonotype was seen repeatedly, ten times or more. J is TRBJ2-3 and V is TRBV9; tentatively, D is TRBD1 (5 bases). The CDR3 extends over 14 amino acids. CDR1 is SGDLS, CDR2 YYNGEE, per germline. The germline V and J ends were trimmed by 3 bases and 1 base, with 9 bases remaining between them. CDR3 bases: TGTGCCAGCAGCGCGACCAGGGGCACAGATACGCAGTATTTT. Its protein is CASSATRGTDTQYF.

This clonotype was counted at least ten times. CDR3 bases: TGCGCCAGCAGCTTGGGACTTGGCGGCAATCCCTACAATGAGCAGTTCTTC. Translated, it gives CASSLGLGGNPYNEQFF. The V gene is TRBV5-1, the J gene TRBJ2-1; unclear D gene. Germline V gene lookup returns CDR1 SGHRS and CDR2 YFSETQ. The length of the CDR3 is 17 residues. Trimming removed 0 bases from V and 2 bases from J, with 15 bases in between.

This clonotype was detected ten times or more. The chain recombines TRBV20-1 with TRBJ1-2, with D possibly matching TRBD1 (5 bases). The CDR3 runs to 15 residues. The V end lost 1 base, the J end lost 4 bases, and 16 bases lay between the germline ends. Germline V gives CDR1 DFQATT, CDR2 SNEGSKA (reference sequence). CDR3 DNA sequence: TGCAGTGCTAGAGTGGGCGGGGCCTCTCTCTATGGCTACACCTTC. Its protein is CSARVGGASLYGYTF.

This clonotype occurred many times. This chain connects TRBV9 to TRBJ2-7; 12 bases match TRBD1. CDR3 length: 15 amino acids. The ends lost 4 bases at V and 7 bases at J; junction bases unmatched: 9. From germline, CDR1 is SGDLS and CDR2 YYNGEE. This chain's CDR3 is CASSPHGTGGEEQYF. DNA for the CDR3: TGTGCCAGCAGCCCCCATGGGACAGGGGGCGAAGAGCAGTACTTC.

There are many counts of this clonotype. This chain links TRBV6-5 with TRBJ2-7; D is unresolved. The CDR3 spans 13 residues. Trimming shortened V by 2 bases and J by 3 bases, and 8 bases separated the two germline ends. CDR1 is MNHEY and CDR2 is SVGAGI in the germline V gene. CDR3 coding DNA: TGTGCCAGCAGTTACGGCGTATTCTACGAGCAGTACTTC. Translating gives CASSYGVFYEQYF.

This clonotype has ten or more counts. The chain combines TRBV6-1 with TRBJ1-1, with no clear D. The V end was cut by 1 base, the J end by 0 bases, with 9 bases between. CDR1 and CDR2 from the germline V gene are MNHNS and SASEGT. CDR3 size: 15 residues. In DNA, the CDR3 is TGTGCCAGCAGTGAAGTTGTCGGCCTGAACACTGAAGCTTTCTTT. Translating gives CASSEVVGLNTEAFF.

This clonotype appeared many times. The chain uses TRBV7-8 and TRBJ1-3; 7 nucleotides align to TRBD1. The CDR3 has 15 residues. V lost 4 bases, J lost 0 bases, and 3 bases stayed unmatched. Germline-derived CDR1 and CDR2 are SGHVS and FQNEAQ. CDR3 coding DNA: TGTGCCAGCAGCTCCAGGGGGAACTCTGGAAACACCATATATTTT. Its protein is CASSSRGNSGNTIYF.

This clonotype occurred many times. V and J are TRBV12-3 or TRBV12-4 and TRBJ2-7; 7 bases align to TRBD1. This CDR3 has 14 amino acids. The J segment lost 3 bases and the V segment lost 6 bases, leaving 8 bases of the junction unmatched. The CDR3 DNA reads as TGTGCCAGCAGCCGCCGGGACAGTAGCTACGAGCAGTACTTC. Protein: CASSRRDSSYEQYF.

The rearrangement joins TRBV5-6 to TRBJ2-3; 8 bases line up with TRBD1. The V gene end was trimmed by 4 bases and the J gene end by 6 bases; junction bases not matched to a gene: 7. The CDR3 has 14 amino acids. From germline, CDR1 is SGHDT and CDR2 YYEEEE. The CDR3 nucleotides read TGTGCCAGCAGCCAAGGGCAGGGGGCCGATACGCAGTATTTT. As protein: CASSQGQGADTQYF.

This clonotype occurred a few times. The gene calls are TRBV2 and TRBJ2-2; tentative D call: TRBD2 (6 bases). Trimming removed 6 bases at V and 3 bases at J, with 14 bases between. CDR1 and CDR2 (germline): SNHLY, FYNNEI. The CDR3 sequence is 15 residues long. The CDR3 protein is CASRKGTVHTGELFF. Written as DNA, the CDR3 is TGTGCCAGCAGGAAAGGGACTGTCCACACCGGGGAGCTGTTTTTT.